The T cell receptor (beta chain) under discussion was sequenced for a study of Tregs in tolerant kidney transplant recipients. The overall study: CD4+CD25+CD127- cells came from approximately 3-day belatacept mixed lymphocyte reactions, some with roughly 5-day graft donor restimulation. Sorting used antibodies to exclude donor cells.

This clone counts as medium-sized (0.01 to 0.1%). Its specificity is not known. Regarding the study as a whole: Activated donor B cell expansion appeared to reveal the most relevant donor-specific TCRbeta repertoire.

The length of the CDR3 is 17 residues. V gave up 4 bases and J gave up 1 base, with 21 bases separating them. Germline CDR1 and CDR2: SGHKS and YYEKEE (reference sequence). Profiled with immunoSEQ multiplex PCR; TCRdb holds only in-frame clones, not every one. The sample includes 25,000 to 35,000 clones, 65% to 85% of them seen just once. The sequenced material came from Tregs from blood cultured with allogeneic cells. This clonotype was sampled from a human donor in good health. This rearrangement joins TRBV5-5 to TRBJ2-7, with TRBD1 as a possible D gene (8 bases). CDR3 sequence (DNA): TGTGCCAGCAGCCCATACAGGGGGGGCTTGAGTTCCTACGAGCAGTACTTC. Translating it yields CASSPYRGGLSSYEQYF.